The 16 T cell receptor beta chains below come from one sample, sequenced in a study of blood T cell repertoires in COVID-19. Method: immunoSEQ multiplex PCR; TCRdb's copy keeps in-frame clones and lacks some. Seen here are 130,000 to 150,000 clones, approximately 83% observed once, and the top ten hold around 10%. The sample was PBMCs or T cells enriched from blood (not recorded which). The receptors were gathered from a man aged 50 to 60 who had recovered from COVID-19.

As concerns this clone: Additional DNA sequences in this sample encode the identical CDR3. The chain employs TRBV24-1 and TRBJ1-5; 7 bases are a match to TRBD1. With 5 bases clipped from V and 6 bases from J, the junction kept 3 bases outside the gene matches. CDR3 length: 13 residues. CDR1 is KGHDR, CDR2 SFDVKD, per germline. CDR3 sequence: CATSGQGGQPQHF. CDR3 sequence (DNA): TGTGCCACCAGTGGACAGGGAGGTCAGCCCCAGCATTTT.

The V call is TRBV7-3, the J call TRBJ2-3, with TRBD2 matching over 10 bases. Germline assignment: CDR1 SGHTA and CDR2 FQGTGA. V lost 9 bases and J lost 1; bases outside the gene matches: 4. The length of the CDR3 is 14 residues. Here the CDR3 reads CASASGGRTDTQYF. CDR3 DNA: TGTGCCAGTGCTAGCGGGGGCCGCACAGATACGCAGTATTTT.

Notes on this clone: A read error may explain this, as a much larger clone is one base away. The sample holds other DNA sequences that translate to the same CDR3. The V gene is TRBV12-3 or TRBV12-4, the J gene TRBJ1-1; D gene ambiguous. This CDR3 has 13 residues. The V gene lost 3 bases and the J gene lost 1 base, with 6 bases spanning the gap. The DNA for the CDR3 is TGTGCCAGCAGTTTCGCAGGGAACACTGAAGCTTTCTTT. It is translated as CASSFAGNTEAFF.

The chain couples TRBV5-4 to TRBJ2-5; D is undetermined. CDR3 length: 13 residues. Deletions cut 0 bases from V and 5 bases from J, with 8 bases between. Germline CDR1 reads SGHNT; CDR2 reads YYREEE (reference sequence). The CDR3 is CASSLERRETQYF. The CDR3 region has the DNA TGTGCCAGCAGCTTGGAGAGGCGGGAGACCCAGTACTTC.

This rearrangement joins TRBV2 to TRBJ2-3, with D possibly matching TRBD1 (6 bases). CDR3 length: 15 residues. V lost 6 bases, J lost 0 bases, and 13 bases lay in between. In germline, CDR1 is SNHLY, CDR2 FYNNEI. The CDR3 loop is CASSRGLASTDTQYF. As DNA, the CDR3 is TGTGCCAGCAGCAGGGGCCTCGCTAGCACAGATACGCAGTATTTT.

The genes are TRBV29-1 and TRBJ2-1, with 8 bases fitting TRBD1. The J segment lost 5 bases and the V segment lost 4 bases, leaving 13 bases of the junction unmatched. Germline CDR1 is SQVTM and CDR2 is ANQGSEA. CDR3 length: 16 residues. CDR3 bases: TGCAGCGTTGGTCCCCCTTGGACAGGGCAAAACAATGAGCAGTTCTTC. It encodes CSVGPPWTGQNNEQFF.

This clone showed up just a few times. CDR3 nucleotides: TGTGCCAGCACGGTCAGGGGTAAGAACTATGGCTACACCTTC. Translated, it gives CASTVRGKNYGYTF. The chain couples TRBV28 to TRBJ1-2; weak D call: TRBD1 (6 bases). The germline CDR1 and CDR2 sequences are MDHEN and SYDVKM. The CDR3 totals 14 residues. V lost 7 bases and J lost 2, with 14 bases in between.

The rearrangement uses TRBV6-1 and TRBJ2-3; 9 nucleotides agree with TRBD1. J lost 2 bases, V lost 6 bases, and 6 bases had no gene match. The CDR3 extends over 15 amino acids. Germline V gene sequence: CDR1 MNHNS, CDR2 SASEGT. Here the CDR3 DNA reads TGTGCCAGCAGACGGCGGACAGGGGACACAGATACGCAGTATTTT. Translating it yields CASRRRTGDTDTQYF.

The CDR3: CATSRDPAGVYGYTF. CDR3 coding DNA: TGTGCCACCAGCAGAGATCCTGCGGGGGTATATGGCTACACCTTC. This sequence joins TRBV15 and TRBJ1-2, with TRBD1 as a possible D gene (5 bases). Germline CDR1 is LNHNV and CDR2 is YYDKDF (reference sequence). The CDR3 is made up of 15 amino acids. The germline V and J ends were trimmed by 0 bases and 5 bases, with 13 bases remaining between them.

The chain carries TRBV6-5 and TRBJ2-7, with a possible D match to TRBD1 (7 bases). Germline CDR1 MNHEY, CDR2 SVGAGI. The CDR3 is 12 amino acids. Trimming removed 6 bases at V and 5 bases at J, with 11 bases between. The CDR3 reads CASRRDRDEQYF. In nucleotides, the CDR3 is TGTGCCAGCAGGCGGGACAGAGACGAGCAGTACTTC.

In nucleotides, the CDR3 is TGTGCCAGCAGCGTAGCCCCTGACGCGGGGGATACGCAGTATTTT. Translation gives CASSVAPDAGDTQYF. The gene calls are TRBV9 and TRBJ2-3; possibly TRBD2 for D (6 bases). From germline, CDR1 is SGDLS and CDR2 YYNGEE. V lost 0 bases and J lost 6, with 14 bases in between. The CDR3 totals 15 residues.

V usage is TRBV21-1 and J usage is TRBJ1-2; the D call TRBD1 from the table was never checked on the DNA. TRBV21-1 is a listed pseudogene. This CDR3 region has 15 residues. The CDR3 is CASFMGKDTNYGYTF. CDR3 DNA: TGTGCCAGCTTCATGGGGAAGGACACTAACTATGGCTACACCTTC.

The chain's CDR3 is CASSNPGGNTEAFF. The CDR3, as DNA: TGTGCCAGCAGTAATCCAGGGGGGAACACTGAAGCTTTCTTT. The chain is built from TRBV6-2 or TRBV6-3 and TRBJ1-1, with TRBD1 identical over 7 bases. The V segment lost 5 bases and the J segment 1 base; nucleotides outside the gene matches: 4. The CDR3 is 14 amino acids. Germline V gene lookup returns CDR1 MNHEY and CDR2 SVGEGT.

This clone was seen once. Here the CDR3 DNA reads TGTGCCAGCAGTTATTTTCGAGGACAGGGATCATACGAGCAGTACTTC. Encoded protein: CASSYFRGQGSYEQYF. The rearrangement links TRBV6-5 to TRBJ2-7; TRBD1 agrees at 8 bases. The CDR3 has 16 residues. CDR1 is MNHEY, CDR2 SVGAGI, per germline. The ends lost 3 bases at V and 4 bases at J; junction bases unmatched: 11.

The rearrangement links TRBV7-2 to TRBJ2-5; no clear D gene. This CDR3 comprises 15 residues. V lost 2 bases to trimming and J lost 0 bases, with 10 bases between them. Germline-derived CDR1 and CDR2 are SGHTA and FQGNSA. CDR3 sequence reads: CASSLSPGYQETQYF. Here the CDR3 DNA reads TGTGCCAGCAGCTTAAGTCCAGGCTACCAAGAGACCCAGTACTTC.

This chain connects TRBV29-1 to TRBJ2-1; D possibly corresponds to TRBD2 (6 bases). From germline, CDR1 is SQVTM and CDR2 ANQGSEA. Trimming shortened V by 3 bases and J by 15 bases, and 18 bases separated the two germline ends. CDR3 length: 12 residues. In DNA form, the CDR3 reads TGCAGCGTTGAGGGGGGTCAGGGCGCGGGGTTCTTC. This gives the protein CSVEGGQGAGFF.